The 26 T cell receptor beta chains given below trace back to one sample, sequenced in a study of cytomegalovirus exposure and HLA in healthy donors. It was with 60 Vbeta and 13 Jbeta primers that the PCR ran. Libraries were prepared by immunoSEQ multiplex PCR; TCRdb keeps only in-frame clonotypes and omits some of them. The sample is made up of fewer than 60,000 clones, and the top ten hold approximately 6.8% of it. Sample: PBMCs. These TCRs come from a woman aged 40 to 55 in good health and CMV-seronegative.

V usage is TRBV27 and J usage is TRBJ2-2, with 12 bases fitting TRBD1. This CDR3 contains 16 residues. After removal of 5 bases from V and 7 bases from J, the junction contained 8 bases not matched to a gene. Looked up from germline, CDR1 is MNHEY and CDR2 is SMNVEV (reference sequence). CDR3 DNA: TGTGCCAGCAGTCTAGGGGGGACAGGGGGCAGCGGGGAGCTGTTTTTT. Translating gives CASSLGGTGGSGELFF.

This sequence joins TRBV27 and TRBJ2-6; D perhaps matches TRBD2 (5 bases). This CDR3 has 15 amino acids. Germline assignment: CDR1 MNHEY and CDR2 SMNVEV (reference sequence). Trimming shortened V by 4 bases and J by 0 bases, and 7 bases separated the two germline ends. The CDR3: CASSSGISGANVLTF. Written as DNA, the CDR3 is TGTGCCAGCAGTTCGGGGATCTCTGGGGCCAACGTCCTGACTTTC. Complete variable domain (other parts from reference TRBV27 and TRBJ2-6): EAQVTQNPRYLITVTGKKLTVTCSQNMNHEYMSWYRQDPGLGLRQIYYSMNVEVTDKGDVPEGYKVSRKEKRNFPLILESPSPNQTSLYFCASSSGISGANVLTFGAGSRLTVL.

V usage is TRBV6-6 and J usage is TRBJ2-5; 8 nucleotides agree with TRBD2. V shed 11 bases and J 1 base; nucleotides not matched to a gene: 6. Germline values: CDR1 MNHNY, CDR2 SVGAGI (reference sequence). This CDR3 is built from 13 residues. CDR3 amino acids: CACGGQTQETQYF. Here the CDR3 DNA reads TGTGCCTGCGGGGGGCAGACCCAAGAGACCCAGTACTTC.

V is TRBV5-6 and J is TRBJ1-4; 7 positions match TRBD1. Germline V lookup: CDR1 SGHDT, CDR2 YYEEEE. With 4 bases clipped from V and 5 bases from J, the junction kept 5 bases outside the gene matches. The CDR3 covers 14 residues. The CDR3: CASSRDSLNEKLFF. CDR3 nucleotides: TGTGCCAGCAGCCGGGACAGCCTCAATGAAAAACTGTTTTTT.

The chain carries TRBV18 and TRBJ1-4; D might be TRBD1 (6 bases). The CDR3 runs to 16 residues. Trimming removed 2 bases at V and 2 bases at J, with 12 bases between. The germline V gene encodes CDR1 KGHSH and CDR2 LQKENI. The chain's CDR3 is CASSPTLQGTNEKLFF. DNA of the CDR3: TGTGCCAGCTCACCAACCCTTCAGGGGACTAATGAAAAACTGTTTTTT.

The CDR3 nucleotides are TGTGCCATCATGGCAGGGCCGGATCAGCCCCAGCATTTT. As protein: CAIMAGPDQPQHF. The chain couples TRBV10-3 to TRBJ1-5, with a weak D call TRBD1 (5 bases). Looked up from germline, CDR1 is ENHRY and CDR2 is SYGVKD. V gave up 7 bases and J gave up 5 bases, with 12 bases separating them. The CDR3 consists of 13 residues.

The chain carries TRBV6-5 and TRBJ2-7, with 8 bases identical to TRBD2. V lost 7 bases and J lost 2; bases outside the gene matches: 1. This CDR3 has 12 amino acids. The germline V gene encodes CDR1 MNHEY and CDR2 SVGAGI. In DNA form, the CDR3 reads TGTGCCAGCACGGGACTAGCCTACGAGCAGTACTTC. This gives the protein CASTGLAYEQYF.

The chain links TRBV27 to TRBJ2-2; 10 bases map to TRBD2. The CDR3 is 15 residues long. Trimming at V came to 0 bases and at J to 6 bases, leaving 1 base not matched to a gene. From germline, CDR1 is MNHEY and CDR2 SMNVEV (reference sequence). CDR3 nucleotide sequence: TGTGCCAGCAGTTTATCCCTAGCGGGAGCCGGGGAGCTGTTTTTT. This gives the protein CASSLSLAGAGELFF.

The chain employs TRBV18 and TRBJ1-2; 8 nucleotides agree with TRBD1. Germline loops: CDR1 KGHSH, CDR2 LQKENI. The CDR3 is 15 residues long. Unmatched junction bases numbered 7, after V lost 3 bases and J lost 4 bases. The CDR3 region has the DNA TGTGCCAGCTCACCTTGGACAGGGAATAGCTATGGCTACACCTTC. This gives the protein CASSPWTGNSYGYTF.

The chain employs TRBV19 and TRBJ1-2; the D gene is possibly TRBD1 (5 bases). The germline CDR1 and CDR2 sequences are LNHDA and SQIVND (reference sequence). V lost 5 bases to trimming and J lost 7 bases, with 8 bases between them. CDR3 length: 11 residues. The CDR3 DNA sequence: TGTGCCAGTAGTCAGGGAAGTGGCTACACCTTC. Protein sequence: CASSQGSGYTF.

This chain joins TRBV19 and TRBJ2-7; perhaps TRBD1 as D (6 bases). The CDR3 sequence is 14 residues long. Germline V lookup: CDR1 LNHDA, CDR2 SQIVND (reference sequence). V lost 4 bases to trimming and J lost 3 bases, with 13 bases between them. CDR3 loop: CASSTQGSGYEQYF. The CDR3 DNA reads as TGTGCCAGTAGTACACAGGGTTCGGGCTACGAGCAGTACTTC.

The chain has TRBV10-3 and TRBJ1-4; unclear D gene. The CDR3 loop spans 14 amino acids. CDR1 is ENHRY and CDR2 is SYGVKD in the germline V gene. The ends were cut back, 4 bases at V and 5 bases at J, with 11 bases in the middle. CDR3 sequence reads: CAISGSGLNEKLFF. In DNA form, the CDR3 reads TGTGCCATCAGTGGTTCAGGCTTAAATGAAAAACTGTTTTTT.

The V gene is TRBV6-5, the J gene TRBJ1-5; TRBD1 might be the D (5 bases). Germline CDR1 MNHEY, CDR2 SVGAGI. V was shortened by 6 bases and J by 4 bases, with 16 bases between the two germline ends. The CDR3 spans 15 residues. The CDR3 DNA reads TGTGCCAGCAGCGGTACTGGGACTCCTAATCAGCCCCAGCATTTT. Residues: CASSGTGTPNQPQHF.

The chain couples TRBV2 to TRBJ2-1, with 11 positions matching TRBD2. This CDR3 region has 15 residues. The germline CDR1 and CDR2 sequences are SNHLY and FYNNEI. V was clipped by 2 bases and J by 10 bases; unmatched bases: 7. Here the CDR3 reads CASSESSGRAMEQFF. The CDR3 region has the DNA TGTGCCAGCAGTGAAAGTAGCGGGAGGGCCATGGAGCAGTTCTTC. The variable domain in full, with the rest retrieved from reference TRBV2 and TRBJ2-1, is EPEVTQTPSHQVTQMGQEVILRCVPISNHLYFYWYRQILGQKVEFLVSFYNNEISEKSEIFDDQFSVERPDGSNFTLKIRSTKLEDSAMYFCASSESSGRAMEQFFGPGTRLTVL.

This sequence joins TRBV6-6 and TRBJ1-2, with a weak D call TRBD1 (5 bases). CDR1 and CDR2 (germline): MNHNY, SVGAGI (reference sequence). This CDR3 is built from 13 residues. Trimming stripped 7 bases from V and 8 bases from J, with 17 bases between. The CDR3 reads CASTGASKEGYTF. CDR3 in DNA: TGTGCCAGCACTGGGGCCTCGAAGGAGGGCTACACCTTC.

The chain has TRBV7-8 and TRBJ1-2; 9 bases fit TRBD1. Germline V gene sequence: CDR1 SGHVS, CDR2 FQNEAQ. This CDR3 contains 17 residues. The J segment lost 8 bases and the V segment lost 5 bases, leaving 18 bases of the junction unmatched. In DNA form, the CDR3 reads TGTGCCAGCAGCCCACCGGGACAGGGTAGGGCCTTGAAGGGCTACACCTTC. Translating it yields CASSPPGQGRALKGYTF.

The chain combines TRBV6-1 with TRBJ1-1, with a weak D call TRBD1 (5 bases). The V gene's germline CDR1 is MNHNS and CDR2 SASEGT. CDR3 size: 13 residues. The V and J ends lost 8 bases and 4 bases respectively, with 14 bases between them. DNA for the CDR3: TGTGCCAGCGTAAGCAGGGTCGGCACTGAAGCTTTCTTT. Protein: CASVSRVGTEAFF.

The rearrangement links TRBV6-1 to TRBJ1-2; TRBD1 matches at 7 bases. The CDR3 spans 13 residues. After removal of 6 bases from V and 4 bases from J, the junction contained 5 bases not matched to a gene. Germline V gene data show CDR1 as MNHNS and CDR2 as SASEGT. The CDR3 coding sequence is TGTGCCAGCAGCACAGGGGTGGGCTATGGCTACACCTTC. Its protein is CASSTGVGYGYTF.

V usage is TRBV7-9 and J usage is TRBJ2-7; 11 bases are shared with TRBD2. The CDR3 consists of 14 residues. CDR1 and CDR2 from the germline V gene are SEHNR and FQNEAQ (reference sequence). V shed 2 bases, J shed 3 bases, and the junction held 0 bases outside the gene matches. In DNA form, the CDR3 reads TGTGCCAGCAGCTTACTAGCGGGAGGCTACGAGCAGTACTTC. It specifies CASSLLAGGYEQYF.

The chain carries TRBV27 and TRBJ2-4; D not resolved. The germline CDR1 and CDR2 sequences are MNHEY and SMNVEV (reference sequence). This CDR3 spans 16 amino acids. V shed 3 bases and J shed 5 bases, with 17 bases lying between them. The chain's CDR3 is CASSFGWQVHQNIQYF. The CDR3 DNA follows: TGTGCCAGCAGTTTTGGTTGGCAGGTTCACCAAAACATTCAGTACTTC.

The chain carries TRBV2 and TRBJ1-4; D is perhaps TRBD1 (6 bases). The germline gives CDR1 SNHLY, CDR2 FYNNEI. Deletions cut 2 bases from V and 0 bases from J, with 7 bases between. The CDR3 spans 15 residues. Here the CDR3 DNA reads TGTGCCAGCAGTGAACAGGGGACAACTAATGAAAAACTGTTTTTT. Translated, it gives CASSEQGTTNEKLFF. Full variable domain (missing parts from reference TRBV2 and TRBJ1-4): EPEVTQTPSHQVTQMGQEVILRCVPISNHLYFYWYRQILGQKVEFLVSFYNNEISEKSEIFDDQFSVERPDGSNFTLKIRSTKLEDSAMYFCASSEQGTTNEKLFFGSGTQLSVL.

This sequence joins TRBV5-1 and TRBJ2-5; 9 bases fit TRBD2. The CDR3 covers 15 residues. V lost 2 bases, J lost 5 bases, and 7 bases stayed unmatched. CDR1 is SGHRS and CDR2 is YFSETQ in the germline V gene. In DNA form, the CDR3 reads TGCGCCAGCAGCTTAGCGGGACTAGCAGGGGAGACCCAGTACTTC. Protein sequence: CASSLAGLAGETQYF.

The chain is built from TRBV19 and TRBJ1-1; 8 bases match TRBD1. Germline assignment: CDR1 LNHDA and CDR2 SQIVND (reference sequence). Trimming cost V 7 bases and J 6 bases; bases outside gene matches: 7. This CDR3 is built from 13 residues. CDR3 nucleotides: TGTGCCAGTAAAGAGGACAGGGAAGCTGAAGCTTTCTTT. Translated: CASKEDREAEAFF.

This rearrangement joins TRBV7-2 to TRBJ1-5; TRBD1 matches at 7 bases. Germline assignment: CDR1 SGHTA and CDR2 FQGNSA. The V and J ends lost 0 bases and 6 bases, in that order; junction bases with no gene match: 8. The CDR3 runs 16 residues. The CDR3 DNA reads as TGTGCCAGCAGCTTAGCGCTAAGACAGGGAAGTCAGCCCCAGCATTTT. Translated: CASSLALRQGSQPQHF.

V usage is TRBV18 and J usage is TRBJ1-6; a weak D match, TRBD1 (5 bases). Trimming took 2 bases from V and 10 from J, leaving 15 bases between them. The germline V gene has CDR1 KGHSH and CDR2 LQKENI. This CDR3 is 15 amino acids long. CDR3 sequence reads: CASSPEAGLSSPLHF. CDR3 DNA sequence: TGTGCCAGCTCACCAGAAGCAGGGCTAAGCTCACCCCTCCACTTT.

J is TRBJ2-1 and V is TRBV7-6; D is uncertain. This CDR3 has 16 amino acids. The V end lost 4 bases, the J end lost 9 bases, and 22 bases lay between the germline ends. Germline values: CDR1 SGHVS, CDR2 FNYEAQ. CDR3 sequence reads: CASSSTTGPVQVEQFF. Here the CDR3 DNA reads TGTGCCAGCAGCTCTACCACCGGCCCCGTTCAGGTTGAGCAGTTCTTC.